This TCR beta chain was recovered during a study of sequential checkpoint blockade in melanoma (dated by TCRdb to about 2019). Looking at the study overall: In a 1:1 randomization, patients received either first-line nivolumab then ipilimumab (arm A) or ipilimumab then nivolumab (arm B). Maintenance nivolumab came after each of the two trial sequences. The full study reports these points: The response-prediction model combining TCR metrics and mutation burden needs validation in larger, independent patient cohorts.

The immunoSEQ Assay was used to immunosequence TCRbeta CDR3 regions from genomic DNA. Before high-throughput sequencing, genomic DNA was amplified using bias-controlled multiplex PCR. Per the original workflow: To quantify the absolute abundance of each unique TCRbeta CDR3 region, the sequences were collapsed and filtered. Clonality, defined as 1 minus Pielou's evenness, was calculated using productive rearrangements only. A previously published method was used to identify clones with significantly greater frequencies in on-treatment samples than in baseline samples. TCRdb mirrors the immuneACCESS table, restricted to in-frame sequences. Some clones are absent from its copies; in checked studies, under half trace to an unresolved V gene, and the reason for the others is unknown. D and trimming come from the DNA, and the V and J calls and clone size come from that table. In this sample the table shows under 20,000 clones, approximately 80% of which occur a single time. The ten largest clones take up around 30% of the sample.

Sample treatment or condition, as interpreted from the label and publication: randomized to nivolumab then ipilimumab (arm A) or the reverse (arm B). None of the trial patients had been given prior DNA-damaging chemotherapy. Thawed PBMCs were sorted on a FACS Aria II flow cytometer to isolate live CD3+CD8+ cells negative for CD19 and CD56. The samples were obtained from melanoma patients enrolled in CheckMate 064, an open-label, randomized phase II trial testing sequential checkpoint blockade. Leukapheresis was used to collect peripheral blood mononuclear cells, which were then purified with Ficoll-Paque and frozen in human serum with about 10% DMSO. Purity of sorted blood CD3+CD8+ cells was verified at >98% immediately after sorting, followed by DNA extraction. A remark on this clone: Its antigen is still unknown. No much larger clone is present one base from it, and per-base qualities are unavailable.

From the germline V gene, CDR1 is MRHNA and CDR2 is SNTAGT. From cysteine to phenylalanine, the CDR3 is 17 amino acids long. Just the 51-base CDR3 DNA is kept, in frame starting at base 1. V drops 0 bases and J drops 4 bases, leaving 18 bases in between. This sequence originates from a human donor with melanoma. Recombination joined TRBV6-4 with TRBJ1-1; no confident D gene assignment can be made. This specimen consisted of CD8+ T cells sorted from blood (inferred from file names), obtained from a patient given nivolumab and ipilimumab in sequence. The CDR3 here reads CASSDSTWVEASTEAFF. The sequenced DNA: TGTGCCAGCAGTGACTCGACTTGGGTGGAAGCATCCACTGAAGCTTTCTTT.